This T cell receptor (beta chain) was sequenced for a study of blood T cells in healthy people across ages. Together with a sample-barcoded 5' primer, a J-beta primer mix was included in a second PCR lasting about 6 to 12 cycles. TCRdb re-derived calls from the 5' RACE reads in MiXCR, one entry per CDR3 protein. The sample records 920,000 or so distinct CDR3 sequences, under 45% being singletons. This clonotype showed up just a few times. Germline V lookup: CDR1 DFQATT, CDR2 SNEGSKA (reference sequence). V was pared by 5 bases and J by 3 bases, with 19 bases between. This CDR3 region has 15 residues. The sample taken for sequencing was blood. This sequence originates from a woman aged 55 to 70 in good health. This chain links TRBV20-1 with TRBJ2-5, with D perhaps TRBD2 (6 bases). CDR3 DNA: TGCAGTGCTGGGGTAGCCGGAGGGCCGAAAGAGACCCAGTACTTC. Translated, it gives CSAGVAGGPKETQYF.